The T cell receptor (beta chain) under discussion was sequenced for a study of cytomegalovirus exposure and HLA in healthy donors. Sequencing was performed with immunoSEQ multiplex PCR; in TCRdb, only in-frame clones are kept and a portion is missing. The table has approximately 180,000 clones, about 89% seen once. CDR1 is MNHEY and CDR2 is SVGAGI in the germline V gene. V was clipped by 2 bases and J by 7 bases, with 17 bases between them. The length of the CDR3 is 16 residues. The clonotype originates from a man aged 18-30 years in good health and CMV-seropositive. The rearrangement uses TRBV6-5 and TRBJ2-2; possibly TRBD2 for D (7 bases). Sequenced sample: PBMCs. The CDR3 sequence: CASSYGGGRGGGELFF. CDR3 bases: TGTGCCAGCAGTTACGGGGGCGGGAGAGGCGGCGGGGAGCTGTTTTTT.